Shown below are 5 T cell receptor beta chains from a single sample sequenced in a study of CD8 T cells in Susac syndrome. A quantity of 0.5 to 1 ug RNA underwent reverse transcription using random hexamers. One entry per CDR3 protein results from TCRdb running MiXCR on the immunoSEQ multiplex PCR reads. The sample lists under 70,000 distinct CDR3 sequences, roughly 94% seen once, with 0.75% in the top ten. Specimen: CD8+ T cells from PBMCs. These receptors were obtained from a human donor with Susac syndrome.

The rearrangement joins TRBV12-3 or TRBV12-4 to TRBJ2-5, with D possibly TRBD2 on 5 matching bases. This CDR3 region has 14 residues. V was cut by 1 base and J by 6 bases, with 12 bases left in between. The CDR3 spells CASSLGGEAKTQYF. The CDR3 region has the DNA TGTGCCAGCAGTTTAGGGGGAGAGGCGAAGACCCAGTACTTC.

This chain connects TRBV27 to TRBJ1-2; D uncertain. V was shortened by 4 bases and J by 7 bases, with 10 bases between the two germline ends. This CDR3 contains 12 residues. The germline V gene has CDR1 MNHEY and CDR2 SMNVEV (reference sequence). The CDR3 is CASSSPGGGYTF. CDR3 sequence (DNA): TGTGCCAGCAGTTCGCCGGGCGGTGGCTACACCTTC.

This sequence joins TRBV15 and TRBJ2-5; D remains ambiguous. Per the germline V gene, CDR1 is LNHNV and CDR2 is YYDKDF (reference sequence). The CDR3 consists of 14 residues. The V gene lost 0 bases and the J gene lost 5 bases, with 10 bases spanning the gap. CDR3 DNA sequence: TGTGCCACCAGCAGAGATTTGGTCGGGGAGACCCAGTACTTC. This gives the protein CATSRDLVGETQYF.

J is TRBJ1-2 and V is TRBV3-1; D is unclear. Germline values: CDR1 LGHDT, CDR2 YNNKEL (reference sequence). V was trimmed by 3 bases and J by 4 bases, leaving 12 bases between them. This CDR3 comprises 14 residues. Here the CDR3 reads CASSHAAEAYGYTF. CDR3 coding DNA: TGTGCCAGCAGCCATGCGGCGGAAGCCTATGGCTACACCTTC.

The chain couples TRBV11-2 to TRBJ1-1; D remains ambiguous. Germline values: CDR1 SGHAT, CDR2 FQNNGV. This CDR3 contains 17 residues. V shed 1 base and J shed 3 bases, with 18 bases lying between them. CDR3 amino acids: CASSLVIGFMWDTEAFF. CDR3 bases: TGTGCCAGCAGCTTAGTCATTGGGTTCATGTGGGACACTGAAGCTTTCTTT.